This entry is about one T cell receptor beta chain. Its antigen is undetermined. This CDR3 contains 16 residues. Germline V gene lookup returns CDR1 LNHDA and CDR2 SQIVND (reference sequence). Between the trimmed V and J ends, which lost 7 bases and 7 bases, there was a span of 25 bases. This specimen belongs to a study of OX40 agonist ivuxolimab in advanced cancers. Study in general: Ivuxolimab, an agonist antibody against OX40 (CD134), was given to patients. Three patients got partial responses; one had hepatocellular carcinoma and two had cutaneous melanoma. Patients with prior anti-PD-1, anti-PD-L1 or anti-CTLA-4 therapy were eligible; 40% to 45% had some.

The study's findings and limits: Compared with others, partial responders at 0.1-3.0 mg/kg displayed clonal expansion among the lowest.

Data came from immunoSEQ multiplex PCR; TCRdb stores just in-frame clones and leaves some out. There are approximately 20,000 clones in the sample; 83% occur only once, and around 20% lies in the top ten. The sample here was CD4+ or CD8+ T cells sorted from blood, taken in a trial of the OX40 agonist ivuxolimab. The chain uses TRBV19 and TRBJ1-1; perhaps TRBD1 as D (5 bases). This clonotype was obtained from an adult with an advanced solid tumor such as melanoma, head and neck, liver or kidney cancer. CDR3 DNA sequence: TGTGCCAGTACCCTTAGGACGGACAAGGCCGGCCTTGAAGCTTTCTTT. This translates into CASTLRTDKAGLEAFF.